A single sample gave rise to the 12 T cell receptor beta chains below, sequenced in a study of cytomegalovirus exposure and HLA in healthy donors. PCR primers comprised 60 Vbeta and 13 Jbeta primers. Clones were sequenced by immunoSEQ multiplex PCR, and TCRdb holds only the in-frame ones, with some missing. In the table there are around 130,000 clones, around 77% of which are singletons. Input material: PBMCs. The receptors here all came from a woman in her fifties or sixties in good health and CMV-seronegative.

This chain's CDR3 is CASSVGQGWNIQYF. In DNA, the CDR3 is TGCGCCAGCAGCGTCGGACAGGGGTGGAACATTCAGTACTTC. This chain links TRBV5-1 with TRBJ2-4; 9 bases line up with TRBD1. The CDR3 totals 14 residues. With V trimmed by 4 bases and J by 7 bases, 6 bases remained unmatched. Germline CDR1 reads SGHRS; CDR2 reads YFSETQ.

The V and J genes are TRBV9 and TRBJ2-2; TRBD2 matches at 7 bases. This CDR3 comprises 14 residues. The V and J ends lost 3 bases and 3 bases, in that order; junction bases with no gene match: 2. The germline gives CDR1 SGDLS, CDR2 YYNGEE. CDR3 nucleotides: TGTGCCAGCAGCGGGGAGGGTTACACCGGGGAGCTGTTTTTT. This sequence encodes CASSGEGYTGELFF.

This clone was counted a few times. The rearrangement links TRBV4-1 to TRBJ1-2, with 7 bases matching TRBD1. With 2 bases clipped from V and 4 bases from J, the junction kept 16 bases outside the gene matches. Germline V gives CDR1 MGHRA, CDR2 YSYEKL. This CDR3 comprises 18 residues. The CDR3 here is CASSQYLDRLREGYGYTF. CDR3 in DNA: TGCGCCAGCAGCCAATACCTGGACAGGCTCCGAGAGGGCTATGGCTACACCTTC.

The chain employs TRBV7-2 and TRBJ1-2; D gene unclear. Germline lookup yields CDR1 SGHTA and CDR2 FQGNSA. The CDR3 length is 13 residues. V lost 5 bases and J 1 base, leaving 8 bases between the germline ends. CDR3 nucleotide sequence: TGTGCCAGCAGCCTACGTTTTAACTATGGCTACACCTTC. It codes for CASSLRFNYGYTF.

This rearrangement joins TRBV5-5 to TRBJ1-5; D is perhaps TRBD1 (5 bases). V was pared by 0 bases and J by 6 bases, with 10 bases between. CDR3 length equals 14 residues. Germline V CDR1 and CDR2: SGHKS, YYEKEE (reference sequence). CDR3 in amino acids: CASSLDRGFQPQHF. The CDR3 bases are TGTGCCAGCAGCTTGGATAGGGGATTTCAGCCCCAGCATTTT.

The V call is TRBV7-9, the J call TRBJ2-2, with 11 bases fitting TRBD2. Germline-derived CDR1 and CDR2 are SEHNR and FQNEAQ (reference sequence). The V gene end was trimmed by 1 base and the J gene end by 0 bases; junction bases not matched to a gene: 4. The CDR3 length is 18 residues. In DNA form, the CDR3 reads TGTGCCAGCAGCTTAGAGCCGACTAGCGGGGCGAACACCGGGGAGCTGTTTTTT. Its translation: CASSLEPTSGANTGELFF.

This clone was counted only a few times. V usage is TRBV10-3 and J usage is TRBJ2-7; 11 nucleotides agree with TRBD1. With V trimmed by 8 bases and J by 5 bases, 2 bases remained unmatched. Germline-derived CDR1 and CDR2 are ENHRY and SYGVKD. This CDR3 region has 12 residues. The CDR3 DNA reads TGTGCCATCGGACAGGGGGCGAACGAGCAGTACTTC. As protein: CAIGQGANEQYF.

This clone was observed a few times. V usage is TRBV7-8 and J usage is TRBJ1-3, with unresolved D. V lost 7 bases to trimming and J lost 4 bases, with 14 bases between them. The CDR3 length is 14 residues. Looked up from germline, CDR1 is SGHVS and CDR2 is FQNEAQ. CDR3 loop: CASNPRGLGNTIYF. DNA of the CDR3: TGTGCCAGCAACCCCCGGGGTTTAGGAAACACCATATATTTT.

The chain joins TRBV7-9 to TRBJ2-7; a possible D gene is TRBD2 (5 bases). The germline V gene encodes CDR1 SEHNR and CDR2 FQNEAQ (reference sequence). The CDR3 has 15 amino acids. V shed 1 base and J shed 3 bases, with 13 bases lying between them. DNA of the CDR3: TGTGCCAGCAGCTTAGGGGCGGGCCCTTTCTACGAGCAGTACTTC. Its translation is CASSLGAGPFYEQYF.

This clone was detected only a few times. Here the CDR3 reads CASSLGQTKGNTEAFF. The CDR3 nucleotides read TGTGCCAGCAGCCTCGGACAGACGAAGGGGAACACTGAAGCTTTCTTT. The V call is TRBV7-6, the J call TRBJ1-1; D may be TRBD1 (6 bases). The CDR3 has 16 residues. CDR1 and CDR2 from the germline V gene are SGHVS and FNYEAQ. V shed 5 bases and J shed 1 base, with 17 bases lying between them.

The CDR3 loop is CAKSRVRNQPQHF. CDR3 coding DNA: TGTGCCAAGAGCAGGGTGCGCAATCAGCCCCAGCATTTT. The chain links TRBV2 to TRBJ1-5, with D possibly TRBD1 on 5 matching bases. Looked up from germline, CDR1 is SNHLY and CDR2 is FYNNEI. V lost 10 bases to trimming and J lost 2 bases, with 12 bases between them. This CDR3 is built from 13 residues.

This clone was detected only a few times. The J gene is TRBJ2-1, the V gene TRBV6-6; 7 bases fit TRBD1. The length of the CDR3 is 11 residues. With V trimmed by 11 bases and J by 9 bases, 7 bases remained unmatched. CDR1 is MNHNY and CDR2 is SVGAGI in the germline V gene (reference sequence). The CDR3 nucleotides read TGTGCCGTTACGGACAGGTTTGAGCAGTTCTTC. Amino acids: CAVTDRFEQFF.